A single sample gave rise to the 28 T cell receptor beta chains below, sequenced in a study of T cells in women clearing cervical HPV infection. Profiling relied on immunoSEQ multiplex PCR, and the TCRdb table lists in-frame clones only, not all of them. The sample includes about 26,000 clones. Sample: blood buffy coat. The receptors here all came from a woman aged 18-70 years with a cervical HPV16 infection that either progressed to CIN3+ or cleared (not recorded which).

Remarks on this clone: The read ends 3 residues shy of where the CDR3 ends; the end is completed using the germline J gene. The rearrangement links TRBV5-6 to TRBJ2-7; D gene unclear. The CDR3 spans 13 residues. Germline V gene lookup returns CDR1 SGHDT and CDR2 YYEEEE. The V and J ends lost 4 bases and 2 bases respectively, with 10 bases between them. CDR3 in amino acids: CASSPPGAYEQYF. The CDR3 DNA, read in part, is TGTGCCAGCAGCCCGCCGGGTGCCTACGAG.

With regard to this clone: The CDR3 goes on 3 residues after the read ends, and that part is filled in from the germline J gene. This rearrangement joins TRBV3-1 (or the pseudogene TRBV3-2) to TRBJ2-1; TRBD2 matches at 12 bases. CDR1 is LGHDT, CDR2 YNNKEL, per germline (reference sequence). CDR3 size: 17 residues. J lost 5 bases, V lost 0 bases, and 5 bases had no gene match. The sequenced CDR3 bases are TGTGCCAGCAGCCAAGATAGGCTAGCGGGAGGGGACAATGAG. Its protein product is CASSQDRLAGGDNE. The CDR3, in full, reads CASSQDRLAGGDNEQFF.

In regard to this clone: One junction end disagrees with the germline gene, perhaps due to a read error. The read finishes 3 residues shy of the CDR3 end, and the germline J gene is used to complete it. Other DNA sequences in the same sample also yield this CDR3. V and J are TRBV5-4 and TRBJ1-3, with 8 nucleotides matching TRBD1. Germline lookup yields CDR1 SGHNT and CDR2 YYREEE (reference sequence). CDR3 size: 15 residues. This chain's CDR3 is CASSLGQGAIDTIYF. The CDR3 bases that were read are TGTGCCAGCAGCTTGGGGCAGGGGGCGATAGACACT.

Worth noting for this clone: The observed sequence ends 3 residues before the CDR3 terminus, with the missing tail filled in from the germline J gene. V usage is TRBV7-2 and J usage is TRBJ2-1, with D perhaps matching TRBD1 or TRBD2 (6 bases each). The germline gives CDR1 SGHTA, CDR2 FQGNSA. Trimming removed 2 bases from V and 4 bases from J, with 12 bases in between. This CDR3 spans 15 amino acids. The CDR3 region is CASSLRRGRYNEQFF. The sequenced CDR3 bases are TGTGCCAGCAGCTTAAGGAGGGGGAGGTACAATGAG.

In the case of this clone: The read ends 3 residues shy of where the CDR3 ends; the end is completed using the germline J gene. V and J are TRBV5-4 and TRBJ2-3, with D perhaps TRBD2 (6 bases). Germline V gene lookup returns CDR1 SGHNT and CDR2 YYREEE (reference sequence). V lost 1 base and J 6 bases, leaving 12 bases between the germline ends. The CDR3 runs 14 residues. CDR3 bases read: TGTGCCAGCAGCTTGAGACTAGGAGGGGATACG. This gives the protein CASSLRLGGDT. The complete CDR3 reads CASSLRLGGDTQYF.

Comments on this clone: Read coverage stops 3 residues before the CDR3 terminus; the germline J gene supplies the remainder. This rearrangement joins TRBV7-8 to TRBJ2-5, with no clear D. From germline, CDR1 is SGHVS and CDR2 FQNEAQ. V lost 4 bases, J lost 1 base, and 10 bases lay in between. CDR3 length: 14 amino acids. The CDR3 is CASSSMSPQETQYF. CDR3 DNA, as far as it was read: TGTGCCAGCAGCTCTATGAGCCCCCAAGAGACC.

As to this clone: The read ends 3 residues early relative to the CDR3; the germline J gene fills the gap. The chain carries TRBV29-1 and TRBJ2-3, with D perhaps matching TRBD1 (5 bases). The CDR3 is 13 amino acids. Germline CDR1 reads SQVTM; CDR2 reads ANQGSEA. The CDR3 loop reads CSVPRQGQETQYF. The part of the CDR3 DNA that was read is TGCAGCGTCCCCAGGCAGGGCCAAGAGACG.

With regard to this clone: The read ends 3 residues before the CDR3 terminus; that terminus is restored from the germline J gene. The V call is TRBV5-4, the J call TRBJ2-5; D is perhaps TRBD1 (8 bases). CDR3 length equals 16 residues. With 2 bases removed from V and 7 bases from J, the gap between germline ends came to 21 bases. CDR1 is SGHNT and CDR2 is YYREEE in the germline V gene (reference sequence). The DNA read from the CDR3 is TGTGCCAGCAGCTTTTACCTCACAGGGGGGGCCACGACC. Translation: CASSFYLTGGATT. The full CDR3 is CASSFYLTGGATTQYF.

Notes on this clone: Read sequence stops 3 residues before the CDR3 end, and the germline J gene provides the missing end. V usage is TRBV7-2 and J usage is TRBJ2-1; no definite D call. CDR1 is SGHTA and CDR2 is FQGNSA in the germline V gene. This CDR3 is built from 15 residues. With 7 bases removed from V and 0 bases from J, the gap between germline ends came to 13 bases. CDR3 loop: CASTIRRSSYNEQFF. Partial CDR3 DNA: TGTGCCAGCACTATCCGAAGAAGCTCCTACAATGAG.

Worth noting for this clone: The read falls 3 residues short of the CDR3 end, and the missing part is taken from the germline J gene. The chain links TRBV5-8 to TRBJ2-1, with D possibly matching TRBD2 (5 bases). V was pared by 7 bases and J by 0 bases, with 14 bases between. The CDR3 has 15 amino acids. CDR1 and CDR2 (germline): SGHTS, YDEGEE. CDR3 amino acids: CASRSRGRSYNEQFF. The sequenced CDR3 bases are TGTGCCAGCCGCTCTCGCGGGCGCTCCTACAATGAG.

Regarding this clone: The DNA ends 3 residues before the CDR3 does, and the rest of the CDR3 is filled in from the germline J gene. The J gene is TRBJ2-7, the V gene TRBV7-8; 9 bases line up with TRBD2. V was clipped by 9 bases and J by 3 bases; unmatched bases: 12. Germline V lookup: CDR1 SGHVS, CDR2 FQNEAQ. The CDR3 spans 15 residues. Partial CDR3 DNA: TGTGCCAGTAACAGCGGCCTAGCGGGGCTCTACGAG. It yields the protein CASNSGLAGLYE. The entire CDR3 protein reads CASNSGLAGLYEQYF. Filled out from reference TRBV7-8 and TRBJ2-7, the complete variable domain reads GAGVSQSPRYKVAKRGQDVALRCDPISGHVSLFWYQQALGQGPEFLTYFQNEAQLDKSGLPSDRFFAERPEGSVSTLKIQRTQQEDSAVYLCASNSGLAGLYEQYFGPGTRLTVT.

Partial CDR3 DNA: TGCGCCAGCAGGAGTAGGGTTCGGATGAACACTGAA. It encodes CASRSRVRMNTE. The CDR3 in its entirety is CASRSRVRMNTEAFF. The chain uses TRBV5-1 and TRBJ1-1, with D uncertain. The read gets to within 3 residues of the CDR3 end, and the germline J gene fills in the rest. The CDR3 sequence is 15 residues long. V was shortened by 5 bases and J by 0 bases, with 14 bases between the two germline ends. CDR1 and CDR2 (germline): SGHRS, YFSETQ.

A remark on this clone: The CDR3 end falls 3 residues outside the read, so it is completed with the germline J gene. This chain connects TRBV7-6 to TRBJ2-1, with 7 bases lining up with TRBD2. The CDR3 runs 13 residues. Germline lookup yields CDR1 SGHVS and CDR2 FNYEAQ. V lost 3 bases and J lost 5; bases outside the gene matches: 1. This chain's CDR3 is CASSLTSNNEQFF. The sequenced CDR3 bases are TGTGCCAGCAGCTTGACTAGCAACAATGAG.

Turning to this clone: The read halts 3 residues ahead of the CDR3 end, with the missing end drawn from the germline J gene. The chain uses TRBV7-9 and TRBJ2-1, with 7 bases lining up with TRBD2. This CDR3 spans 15 amino acids. Germline loops: CDR1 SEHNR, CDR2 FQNEAQ (reference sequence). Losses at the gene ends were 6 bases for V and 8 bases for J; bases not matched to a gene: 13. Partial CDR3 DNA: TGTGCCAGCAGAGACCCAAGGGCGGGAGTGGATGAG. Translating it yields CASRDPRAGVDE. The CDR3 in full is CASRDPRAGVDEQFF.

This CDR3 reads CASSGQGAPPDEQFF. The sequenced CDR3 bases are TGTGCCAGCAGTGGGCAGGGGGCCCCCCCCGATGAG. V gene TRBV2 combines with J gene TRBJ2-1, with 8 bases that match TRBD1. The read terminates 3 residues ahead of where the CDR3 ends, so the germline J gene completes it. There are 15 residues in the CDR3. CDR1 and CDR2 (germline): SNHLY, FYNNEI. V was clipped by 4 bases and J by 8 bases; unmatched bases: 10.

Points on this clone: The read falls 3 residues short of the CDR3 end, and the missing part is taken from the germline J gene. The chain carries TRBV29-1 and TRBJ1-1; the D is unclear. This CDR3 comprises 11 residues. Germline CDR1 SQVTM, CDR2 ANQGSEA. CDR3 in amino acids: CSVASRSEAFF. CDR3 bases read: TGCAGCGTTGCCTCCCGGTCGGAA.

As to this clone: The read stops 3 residues short of the end of the CDR3; the missing end is completed from the germline J gene. The chain is built from TRBV11-2 and TRBJ2-7; D not resolved. Germline assignment: CDR1 SGHAT and CDR2 FQNNGV. CDR3 length: 13 amino acids. Trimming stripped 1 base from V and 3 bases from J, with 7 bases between. The sequenced CDR3 bases are TGTGCCAGCAGCTTAGCGGTGATCTACGAG. Translation gives CASSLAVIYE. The full CDR3 sequence reads CASSLAVIYEQYF.

With respect to this clone: From the germline J gene comes the end of the CDR3, since the read stops 3 residues before it. The rearrangement links TRBV19 to TRBJ1-1; weak D call: TRBD1 (5 bases). The CDR3 length is 13 residues. V shed 4 bases and J shed 5 bases, with 11 bases lying between them. Germline CDR1 is LNHDA and CDR2 is SQIVND (reference sequence). The CDR3 protein is CASSTRGGTEAFF. CDR3 DNA (partial): TGTGCCAGTAGTACGCGGGGGGGAACTGAA.

To note about this clone: With the read ending 3 residues before the CDR3 end, the germline J gene is used to fill in that end. The chain couples TRBV7-8 to TRBJ1-1; D is ambiguous. CDR1 SGHVS and CDR2 FQNEAQ come from the germline V gene. The CDR3 has 13 amino acids. V was cut by 2 bases and J by 2 bases, with 6 bases left in between. CDR3 DNA (partial): TGTGCCAGCAGCTTAAATTCTAACACTGAA. Translation gives CASSLNSNTE. The whole CDR3 sequence is CASSLNSNTEAFF. Full variable domain (outside the CDR3, taken from reference TRBV7-8 and TRBJ1-1): GAGVSQSPRYKVAKRGQDVALRCDPISGHVSLFWYQQALGQGPEFLTYFQNEAQLDKSGLPSDRFFAERPEGSVSTLKIQRTQQEDSAVYLCASSLNSNTEAFFGQGTRLTVV.

Concerning this clone: Coverage ceases 3 residues before the CDR3 finishes, and the germline J gene fills in the end. The chain joins TRBV7-2 to TRBJ2-5; weak D call: TRBD2 (7 bases). The CDR3 totals 15 residues. Trimming left V 2 bases short and J 5 bases short, with 15 bases between. The V gene's germline CDR1 is SGHTA and CDR2 FQGNSA. The chain's CDR3 is CASSLLGGGLETQYF. Partial CDR3 DNA: TGTGCCAGCAGCTTATTGGGGGGGGGCTTGGAGACC.

Points on this clone: The sequenced fragment ends 3 residues before the CDR3 boundary, so the rest is inferred from the germline J gene. The chain uses TRBV12-3 or TRBV12-4 and TRBJ1-6; D not resolved. The CDR3 spans 14 residues. V lost 0 bases, J lost 11 bases, and 11 bases lay in between. CDR3 protein: CASSLAGAGAPLHF. The covered CDR3 bases are TGTGCCAGCAGTTTAGCGGGTGCAGGCGCACCC.

A word on this clone: The read finishes 3 residues shy of the CDR3 end, and the germline J gene is used to complete it. The chain carries TRBV5-1 and TRBJ1-4; 10 bases line up with TRBD1. CDR1 SGHRS and CDR2 YFSETQ come from the germline V gene. CDR3 size: 20 residues. The CDR3 protein is CASRLRGATGGAAGANVLFF. The CDR3 DNA, read in part, is TGCGCCAGCAGACTCCGAGGGGCGACAGGGGGCGCGGCTGGGGCCAACGTA. The whole variable domain, filled in from reference TRBV5-1 and TRBJ1-4, reads KAGVTQTPRYLIKTRGQQVTLSCSPISGHRSVSWYQQTPGQGLQFLFEYFSETQRNKGNFPGRFSGRQFSNSRSEMNVSTLELGDSALYLCASRLRGATGGAAGANVLFFGSGTQLSVL.

On this clone itself: The observed sequence ends 3 residues before the CDR3 terminus, with the missing tail filled in from the germline J gene. The same CDR3 is also encoded by other DNA sequences in this sample. V gene TRBV7-6 combines with J gene TRBJ1-2; 7 bases agree with TRBD1. The germline V gene has CDR1 SGHVS and CDR2 FNYEAQ. This CDR3 is 15 amino acids long. CDR3 amino acids: CASSPATGLLRGYTF. The part of the CDR3 DNA that was read is TGTGCCAGCAGCCCTGCGACAGGGTTGTTGCGAGGC.

With regard to this clone: The sequence runs out 3 residues before the end of the CDR3; the remainder is reconstructed from the germline J gene. The chain links TRBV19 to TRBJ2-2; a weak D match, TRBD1 (6 bases). Trimming took off 7 bases at V and 3 bases at J, with 12 bases between the two ends. CDR1 is LNHDA, CDR2 SQIVND, per germline (reference sequence). The CDR3 runs 14 residues. The DNA read from the CDR3 is TGTGCCAGTAAGCAGGGGCTGGACACCGGGGAG. Protein product: CASKQGLDTGE. The entire CDR3 protein is CASKQGLDTGELFF.

Details on this clone: The CDR3 extends 3 residues past the end of the read, so its final part is completed from the germline J gene. The V gene is TRBV5-1, the J gene TRBJ2-2, with D perhaps matching TRBD2 (7 bases). Germline CDR1 and CDR2: SGHRS and YFSETQ. This CDR3 is 18 amino acids long. The V gene lost 7 bases and the J gene lost 1 base, with 23 bases spanning the gap. The sequenced CDR3 bases are TGCGCCAGCTTCCTGGGTGCGGGGGCTTCACTGAACACCGGGGAG. Encoded protein: CASFLGAGASLNTGE. The complete CDR3 reads CASFLGAGASLNTGELFF.

A word on this clone: The read ends 3 residues shy of where the CDR3 ends; the end is completed using the germline J gene. The gene calls are TRBV10-3 and TRBJ1-6, with TRBD1 as a possible D gene (6 bases). Germline V gene sequence: CDR1 ENHRY, CDR2 SYGVKD. The CDR3 length is 16 residues. V dropped 4 bases and J dropped 8 bases, with 18 bases sitting between them. The sequenced CDR3 bases are TGTGCCATCAGTGCTTCCGTGGGGACACTTCATTCACCC. Its protein product is CAISASVGTLHSP. The CDR3 in full is CAISASVGTLHSPLHF.

Points on this clone: The read is 3 residues too short to cover the CDR3 end, so that end is filled in from the germline J gene. V is TRBV2 and J is TRBJ2-3; D may be TRBD2 (5 bases). The CDR3 loop spans 16 amino acids. Trimming took 5 bases from V and 0 from J, leaving 15 bases between them. Germline lookup yields CDR1 SNHLY and CDR2 FYNNEI. The CDR3 DNA, read in part, is TGTGCCAGCAGTCGGGGTCCATCCCCTAGCACAGATACG. Translating it yields CASSRGPSPSTDT. In full, the CDR3 is CASSRGPSPSTDTQYF.

Turning to this clone: The read comes to an end 3 residues before the CDR3 does, leaving the germline J gene to fill in the end. The rearrangement joins TRBV5-5 to TRBJ2-7; the D gene is possibly TRBD2 (6 bases). Germline assignment: CDR1 SGHKS and CDR2 YYEKEE (reference sequence). There are 14 residues in the CDR3. Between the trimmed V and J ends, which lost 4 bases and 2 bases, there was a span of 13 bases. The DNA read from the CDR3 is TGTGCCAGCAGCCAGCAGCGGGTCCCCTACGAG. Protein sequence: CASSQQRVPYE. The whole CDR3 sequence is CASSQQRVPYEQYF.